The clone carrying this T cell receptor (beta chain) was picked up a small number of times. Its antigen is still unknown. Treatment indicated: approximately 11-day PBMC culture with coronavirus spike peptide pools or control peptides (ViraFEST assay). This sample was taken from a study of vaccination and CD4 T cells after COVID-19. Trimming removed 2 bases at V and 0 bases at J, with 11 bases between. The CDR3 covers 15 residues. Germline V gene data show CDR1 as SGHAT and CDR2 as FQNNGV. The Oncomine TCR Beta short-read assay generated sequence data from the DNA of cultured CD4+ T cells. TCRdb called the PCR reads again in MiXCR, with one record for every CDR3 protein. In the table there are 4,500 or so distinct CDR3 sequences, about 20% of which are singletons.

What was sequenced was CD4+ T cells from blood, cultured in vitro. This TCR was recovered from a human donor who had recovered from COVID-19. The chain is built from TRBV11-2 and TRBJ2-7; D gene unclear. CDR3 sequence reads: CASSLSATYSYEQYF. CDR3 nucleotides: TGTGCCAGCAGCTTATCTGCGACCTACTCCTACGAGCAGTACTTC.